Presented here are 13 T cell receptor beta chains from one specimen sequenced in a study of blood T cell repertoires in COVID-19 (dated by TCRdb to the early 2020s). The library was prepared using the immunoSEQ multiplex PCR assay. This is the immuneACCESS table as TCRdb keeps it, with only in-frame sequences that have V and J called. A part of the clones is gone; compared with another copy, unresolved V genes explain less than half, and the rest is unexplained. The sample has hundreds of thousands of clones on record, 85% of them singletons. The ten largest clones add up to around 4.1% of the sample. The sample taken for sequencing was peripheral blood. These receptors were collected from a woman aged 45-65 years with active or convalescent COVID-19.

The genes are TRBV5-4 and TRBJ2-7; D gene uncertain. The germline V gene has CDR1 SGHNT and CDR2 YYREEE (reference sequence). CDR3 size: 13 residues. Deletions cut 1 base from V and 6 bases from J, with 11 bases between. CDR3 DNA sequence: TGTGCCAGCAGCTTGCCTAGATCGGGCGAGCAGTACTTC. Amino acid sequence: CASSLPRSGEQYF.

V gene TRBV6-5 combines with J gene TRBJ2-7; a weak D match, TRBD2 (6 bases). V lost 6 bases and J 5 bases, leaving 17 bases between the germline ends. The CDR3 sequence is 14 residues long. Germline lookup yields CDR1 MNHEY and CDR2 SVGAGI. The CDR3 DNA reads TGTGCCAGCAGCGAGACCCGGAGGGCCAACGAGCAGTACTTC. It translates to CASSETRRANEQYF.

The chain combines TRBV5-1 with TRBJ2-7; D is uncertain. This CDR3 is built from 14 residues. In germline, CDR1 is SGHRS, CDR2 YFSETQ. The germline V and J ends were trimmed by 0 bases and 0 bases, with 7 bases remaining between them. In DNA form, the CDR3 reads TGCGCCAGCAGCTTGGACCCGAGCTCCTACGAGCAGTACTTC. Translating it yields CASSLDPSSYEQYF.

The chain is built from TRBV19 and TRBJ2-7, with D unresolved. The V gene lost 3 bases and the J gene lost 2 bases, with 8 bases spanning the gap. The CDR3 contains 13 residues. The germline gives CDR1 LNHDA, CDR2 SQIVND (reference sequence). This CDR3 reads CASSMSGTYEQYF. The DNA for the CDR3 is TGTGCCAGTAGTATGTCTGGCACCTACGAGCAGTACTTC. Combining the CDR3 with reference TRBV19 and TRBJ2-7 gives the whole variable domain DGGITQSPKYLFRKEGQNVTLSCEQNLNHDAMYWYRQDPGQGLRLIYYSQIVNDFQKGDIAEGYSVSREKKESFPLTVTSAQKNPTAFYLCASSMSGTYEQYFGPGTRLTVT.

This sequence joins TRBV6-5 and TRBJ1-2; D is ambiguous. Germline loops: CDR1 MNHEY, CDR2 SVGAGI. The CDR3 consists of 13 residues. V shed 5 bases and J shed 3 bases, with 10 bases lying between them. The CDR3 region has the DNA TGTGCCAGCAGTCAAAACACAGACTATGGCTACACCTTC. Translated: CASSQNTDYGYTF.

The chain joins TRBV19 to TRBJ2-3; TRBD2 matches 15 bases. V lost 6 bases to trimming and J lost 5 bases; unmatched junction nucleotides: 3. The V gene's germline CDR1 is LNHDA and CDR2 SQIVND (reference sequence). The CDR3 runs to 15 residues. DNA for the CDR3: TGTGCCAGTAGACCGGGACTAGCGGGGGGAGATACGCAGTATTTT. Amino acids: CASRPGLAGGDTQYF.

This clone was recorded a few times. The CDR3 DNA reads as TGTGCCAGCTCACCTTCGGACAGGGGAGCTGAAGCTTTCTTT. This codes for CASSPSDRGAEAFF. V and J are TRBV18 and TRBJ1-1; 9 bases are a match to TRBD1. V trimming: 3 bases; J trimming: 6 bases; junction bases outside the gene matches: 5. The V gene's germline CDR1 is KGHSH and CDR2 LQKENI. The CDR3 totals 14 residues.

The CDR3 here is CASSIAHIRELAGGLSAGDTQYF. The CDR3 nucleotides are TGTGCCAGTAGTATAGCACACATCAGGGAGCTAGCGGGAGGCTTGTCAGCGGGAGATACGCAGTATTTT. The J gene is TRBJ2-3, the V gene TRBV19; 11 nucleotides align to TRBD2. CDR3 length: 23 amino acids. V shed 1 base and J 5 bases; nucleotides not matched to a gene: 26. Germline V gene lookup returns CDR1 LNHDA and CDR2 SQIVND (reference sequence).

The CDR3 region is CASSHRDRFFSPLHF. The CDR3 coding sequence is TGTGCCAGCAGCCACCGGGACAGGTTTTTTTCACCCCTCCACTTT. V and J are TRBV3-1 (or the pseudogene TRBV3-2) and TRBJ1-6; 8 nucleotides align to TRBD1. CDR1 and CDR2 from the germline V gene are LGHDT and YNNKEL (reference sequence). The CDR3 consists of 15 residues. Trimming cost V 3 bases and J 9 bases; bases outside gene matches: 7.

The V gene is TRBV21-1, the J gene TRBJ2-7; the table's D call, TRBD1, has no DNA check behind it. TRBV21-1 is tagged as a pseudogene. CDR3 length equals 14 residues. The CDR3 nucleotides read TGTGCCAGCAGCCACCCAAGGGGTTTCTACGAGCAGTACTTC. Translation gives CASSHPRGFYEQYF.

This chain connects TRBV6-5 to TRBJ2-2; 8 bases agree with TRBD1. J was trimmed by 1 base and V by 8 bases; bases with no gene match: 6. The germline gives CDR1 MNHEY, CDR2 SVGAGI. The CDR3 has 15 amino acids. CDR3: CASGSGGWNTGELFF. The CDR3 DNA sequence: TGTGCCAGCGGATCAGGGGGCTGGAACACCGGGGAGCTGTTTTTT.

The V gene is TRBV19, the J gene TRBJ2-1; 9 bases line up with TRBD2. The ends lost 2 bases at V and 4 bases at J; junction bases unmatched: 9. This CDR3 is built from 17 residues. Germline assignment: CDR1 LNHDA and CDR2 SQIVND (reference sequence). CDR3 in amino acids: CASSIFNSGSHYNEQFF. In nucleotides, the CDR3 is TGTGCCAGTAGTATATTTAATAGCGGGAGCCATTACAATGAGCAGTTCTTC.

V is TRBV6-1 and J is TRBJ1-1; TRBD1 matches 7 bases. Per the germline V gene, CDR1 is MNHNS and CDR2 is SASEGT. V lost 0 bases to trimming and J lost 4 bases; unmatched junction nucleotides: 5. The CDR3 is made up of 15 amino acids. CDR3 sequence reads: CASSEAGGSFTEAFF. CDR3 coding DNA: TGTGCCAGCAGTGAAGCAGGGGGCTCGTTCACTGAAGCTTTCTTT.